Listed below are T cell receptor beta chains from one sample, sequenced in a study of cytomegalovirus exposure and HLA in healthy donors. The data were produced by immunoSEQ multiplex PCR, yet TCRdb's version contains in-frame clones alone and is incomplete. The sample comprises under 150,000 clones, around four fifths of which are singletons, and 1% rests with the top ten. The specimen was PBMCs. All receptors come from a human donor in good health. Each CDR3 is given with its conserved first and last residue. A D gene is named only where the DNA matches it firmly. Only part of the rows carry a size: once, few, many, or a class if the clone is expanded.

j_gene: TRBJ1-4
v_gene: TRBV10-2
abundance: -
d_gene: -
CDR3nt: TGCGCCAGCAGTCAGCACTCGACCAGGGAAAAACTGTTTTTT
CDR3aa: CASSQHSTREKLFF

j_gene: TRBJ2-2
v_gene: TRBV28
abundance: -
d_gene: -
CDR3nt: TGTGCCAGCAGTCCCCCCCTTCTTCGGGGGTTCGTCGGGGAGCTGTTTTTT
CDR3aa: CASSPPLLRGFVGELFF

j_gene: TRBJ2-7
v_gene: TRBV5-6
abundance: -
d_gene: -
CDR3nt: TGTGCCAGCAGCTTTGTCGGACAGATATACGAGCAGTACTTC
CDR3aa: CASSFVGQIYEQYF

j_gene: TRBJ2-7
v_gene: TRBV5-4
abundance: few
d_gene: -
CDR3nt: TGTGCCAGCAGCTTGGGATCTTTGGCAGGAGGGGAGCAGTACTTC
CDR3aa: CASSLGSLAGGEQYF

j_gene: TRBJ1-3
v_gene: TRBV7-8
abundance: -
d_gene: -
CDR3nt: TGTGCCAGCAGCCCAGACGACAGGTCTTACTCTGGAAACACCATATATTTT
CDR3aa: CASSPDDRSYSGNTIYF

j_gene: TRBJ1-6
v_gene: TRBV10-3
abundance: -
d_gene: TRBD1
CDR3nt: TGTGCCATCATCACGAGACAGGGTTCGGATTCACCCCTCCACTTT
CDR3aa: CAIITRQGSDSPLHF

j_gene: TRBJ2-5
v_gene: TRBV25-1
abundance: -
d_gene: -
CDR3nt: TGTGCCAGCAGTGAGGCCGGGACATCATGGTACCAAGAGACCCAGTACTTC
CDR3aa: CASSEAGTSWYQETQYF

j_gene: TRBJ2-1
v_gene: TRBV7-8
abundance: once
d_gene: -
CDR3nt: TGTGCCAGCAGCTTCAGGGGTGAGCAGTTCTTC
CDR3aa: CASSFRGEQFF

j_gene: TRBJ1-2
v_gene: TRBV19
abundance: -
d_gene: TRBD1
CDR3nt: TGTGCCAGTAGTAGGTCTCCGGGACAGACCTATGGCTACACCTTC
CDR3aa: CASSRSPGQTYGYTF

j_gene: TRBJ2-7
v_gene: TRBV20-1
abundance: -
d_gene: TRBD2
CDR3nt: TGCAGTGTTCGGGGGGGCTACGAGCAGTACTTC
CDR3aa: CSVRGGYEQYF

j_gene: TRBJ1-2
v_gene: TRBV9
abundance: -
d_gene: -
CDR3nt: TGTGCCAGCTCTTCAGGAAGATATGGCTACACCTTC
CDR3aa: CASSSGRYGYTF

j_gene: TRBJ2-7
v_gene: TRBV10-3
abundance: -
d_gene: TRBD1
CDR3nt: TGTGCCTCCTACCGGGACAGGGGTGGGGAGCAGTACTTC
CDR3aa: CASYRDRGGEQYF

j_gene: TRBJ2-7
v_gene: TRBV6-5
abundance: -
d_gene: -
CDR3nt: TGTGCCAGCAGTACAATACCTTACGAGCAGTACTTC
CDR3aa: CASSTIPYEQYF

j_gene: TRBJ1-3
v_gene: TRBV5-1
abundance: -
d_gene: -
CDR3nt: TGCGCCAGCAGCTTAGATCCAGGGACTGGAAACACCATATATTTT
CDR3aa: CASSLDPGTGNTIYF

j_gene: TRBJ1-2
v_gene: TRBV28
abundance: once
d_gene: -
CDR3nt: TGTGCCAGCAGCCTTGCAGGGTATAGGGATGACACCTTC
CDR3aa: CASSLAGYRDDTF

j_gene: TRBJ2-3
v_gene: TRBV5-8
abundance: -
d_gene: TRBD2
CDR3nt: TGTGCCAGCAGCTTGAGGGGGACTAGCGGGGGTGCAGATACGCAGTATTTT
CDR3aa: CASSLRGTSGGADTQYF

j_gene: TRBJ1-5
v_gene: TRBV7-9
abundance: -
d_gene: TRBD1
CDR3nt: TGTGCCAGCAGCTTTGAGGGGGCAGATCAGCCCCAGCATTTT
CDR3aa: CASSFEGADQPQHF

j_gene: TRBJ1-4
v_gene: TRBV7-9
abundance: once
d_gene: TRBD1
CDR3nt: TGTGCCAGCAGCCCCTCACAGGGGGCTGAAAAACTGTTTTTT
CDR3aa: CASSPSQGAEKLFF

j_gene: TRBJ2-1
v_gene: TRBV7-6
abundance: -
d_gene: TRBD2
CDR3nt: TGTGCCAGCAGCTTAGTTGCGGGGGGGCCTCTAGTTGACTTTAATGAGCAGTTCTTC
CDR3aa: CASSLVAGGPLVDFNEQFF

j_gene: TRBJ2-7
v_gene: TRBV13
abundance: -
d_gene: TRBD1
CDR3nt: TGTGCCAGCAGCTCCGGACAGGGGGCCTCCTACGAGCAGTACTTC
CDR3aa: CASSSGQGASYEQYF

j_gene: TRBJ1-1
v_gene: TRBV7-6
abundance: -
d_gene: -
CDR3nt: TGTGCCAGCAGCTTAGGCGGGACGGGTGAAGCTTTCTTT
CDR3aa: CASSLGGTGEAFF

j_gene: TRBJ1-2
v_gene: TRBV5-5
abundance: -
d_gene: -
CDR3nt: TGTGCCAGCAAGAAAGACAGTGCTAACTATGGCTACACCTTC
CDR3aa: CASKKDSANYGYTF

j_gene: TRBJ2-2
v_gene: TRBV14
abundance: -
d_gene: -
CDR3nt: TGTGCCAGCAGCCCCCAGGGGACCGGGGAGCTGTTTTTT
CDR3aa: CASSPQGTGELFF

j_gene: TRBJ1-5
v_gene: TRBV4-1
abundance: few
d_gene: -
CDR3nt: TGCGCCAGCAGCCAAGGGGACATCAATCAGCCCCAGCATTTT
CDR3aa: CASSQGDINQPQHF

j_gene: TRBJ2-1
v_gene: TRBV10-3
abundance: -
d_gene: TRBD2
CDR3nt: TGTGCCACCTCTACCAGCGGGGCCCTACAATCCTACAATGAGCAGTTCTTC
CDR3aa: CATSTSGALQSYNEQFF

j_gene: TRBJ2-3
v_gene: TRBV29-1
abundance: -
d_gene: -
CDR3nt: TGCAGCGTTGAGGGGTACAGGGCTAGCACAGATACGCAGTATTTT
CDR3aa: CSVEGYRASTDTQYF

j_gene: TRBJ2-1
v_gene: TRBV10-3
abundance: -
d_gene: -
CDR3nt: TGTGCCATCGGCCAAGGGGGCAGCGGGGGTTCCAATGAGCAGTTCTTC
CDR3aa: CAIGQGGSGGSNEQFF

j_gene: TRBJ2-2
v_gene: TRBV2
abundance: -
d_gene: TRBD2
CDR3nt: TGTGCCAGCAGTCCGGGACTAGCGGGGGCTCTGAACACCGGGGAGCTGTTTTTT
CDR3aa: CASSPGLAGALNTGELFF

j_gene: TRBJ2-7
v_gene: TRBV6-6
abundance: -
d_gene: TRBD1
CDR3nt: TGTGCCAGCAGTTGGGACAGCATCTACGAGCAGTACTTC
CDR3aa: CASSWDSIYEQYF

j_gene: TRBJ2-7
v_gene: TRBV7-7
abundance: -
d_gene: -
CDR3nt: TGTGCTAGCAGCTTAGTTCTCAGGGGATTTAACCGGAGCTCCTACGAGCAGTACTTC
CDR3aa: CASSLVLRGFNRSSYEQYF

j_gene: TRBJ2-7
v_gene: TRBV13
abundance: -
d_gene: -
CDR3nt: TGTGCCAGCAGCTTAGTTACAGGGAGGGGGAGGTTGTACGAGCAGTACTTC
CDR3aa: CASSLVTGRGRLYEQYF

j_gene: TRBJ2-6
v_gene: TRBV6-5
abundance: few
d_gene: -
CDR3nt: TGTGCCAGCAGTTACTCGGGGGGATATGGGGCCAACGTCCTGACTTTC
CDR3aa: CASSYSGGYGANVLTF

j_gene: TRBJ1-1
v_gene: TRBV10-3
abundance: few
d_gene: -
CDR3nt: TGTGCCATCGGGGCAAGGGAGAACACTGAAGCTTTCTTT
CDR3aa: CAIGARENTEAFF

j_gene: TRBJ2-4
v_gene: TRBV6-1
abundance: -
d_gene: TRBD1
CDR3nt: TGTGCCAGTACAGGTGGGACAGGGGTACTCTTC
CDR3aa: CASTGGTGVLF

j_gene: TRBJ1-2
v_gene: TRBV7-9
abundance: -
d_gene: -
CDR3nt: TGTGCCAGCGGCGAGCGAGACGGAACCTATGGCTACACCTTC
CDR3aa: CASGERDGTYGYTF

j_gene: TRBJ1-1
v_gene: TRBV19
abundance: -
d_gene: -
CDR3nt: TGTGCCAGTAGTGCGCAAGGAGGAACGACTGAAGCTTTCTTT
CDR3aa: CASSAQGGTTEAFF

j_gene: TRBJ2-7
v_gene: TRBV2
abundance: -
d_gene: -
CDR3nt: TGTGCCAGCAGTGCTACAGGGCCCTCCTACGAGCAGTACTTC
CDR3aa: CASSATGPSYEQYF

j_gene: TRBJ1-6
v_gene: TRBV27
abundance: -
d_gene: TRBD1
CDR3nt: TGTGCCAGCACCCCTGGGGGGACAGCCAATTCACCCCTCCACTTT
CDR3aa: CASTPGGTANSPLHF

j_gene: TRBJ1-1
v_gene: TRBV5-1
abundance: -
d_gene: TRBD1
CDR3nt: TGCGCCAGCAGCTCCCGACAGGGGATGAACACTGAAGCTTTCTTT
CDR3aa: CASSSRQGMNTEAFF

j_gene: TRBJ1-1
v_gene: TRBV5-1
abundance: few
d_gene: TRBD1
CDR3nt: TGCGCCAGCAGCAACACAGGGGGCAACACTGAAGCTTTCTTT
CDR3aa: CASSNTGGNTEAFF

j_gene: TRBJ1-6
v_gene: TRBV7-2
abundance: -
d_gene: TRBD1
CDR3nt: TGTGCCAGCAGCCTAGGGGACAGTAATTCACCCCTCCACTTT
CDR3aa: CASSLGDSNSPLHF

j_gene: TRBJ2-1
v_gene: TRBV19
abundance: -
d_gene: TRBD1
CDR3nt: TGTGCCAGTAGTATGGGGGGACAGTCCGGGACAGGGAACAATGAGCAGTTCTTC
CDR3aa: CASSMGGQSGTGNNEQFF

j_gene: TRBJ2-5
v_gene: TRBV5-1
abundance: -
d_gene: -
CDR3nt: TGCGCCAGCAGCTTGCAGAACAGGGTGGGAGAGACCCAGTACTTC
CDR3aa: CASSLQNRVGETQYF

j_gene: TRBJ2-4
v_gene: TRBV2
abundance: -
d_gene: -
CDR3nt: TGTGCCAGCAGTTCTAGGACCCTGGGGGGTAACATTCAGTACTTC
CDR3aa: CASSSRTLGGNIQYF

j_gene: TRBJ2-1
v_gene: TRBV13
abundance: -
d_gene: TRBD1
CDR3nt: TGTGCCAGCAGCTCTAGGACAGGGAGCTCCTACAATGAGCAGTTCTTC
CDR3aa: CASSSRTGSSYNEQFF

j_gene: TRBJ2-2
v_gene: TRBV11-2
abundance: few
d_gene: TRBD2
CDR3nt: TGTGCCAGCAGCTTATTTGGACTAGCCACCGGGGAGCTGTTTTTT
CDR3aa: CASSLFGLATGELFF

j_gene: TRBJ1-5
v_gene: TRBV6-1
abundance: -
d_gene: -
CDR3nt: TGTGCCAGCAGTGAACAGGGTGGCAATCAGCCCCAGCATTTT
CDR3aa: CASSEQGGNQPQHF

j_gene: TRBJ1-5
v_gene: TRBV5-6
abundance: -
d_gene: TRBD1
CDR3nt: TGTGCCAGCAGCTCGTCCGGGACAGGGCCTTATCAGCCCCAGCATTTT
CDR3aa: CASSSSGTGPYQPQHF

j_gene: TRBJ2-7
v_gene: TRBV5-8
abundance: -
d_gene: TRBD2
CDR3nt: TGTGCCAGCAGCACAGGGACTAGCGGGGTCTACGAGCAGTACTTC
CDR3aa: CASSTGTSGVYEQYF

j_gene: TRBJ2-7
v_gene: TRBV9
abundance: -
d_gene: TRBD1
CDR3nt: TGTGCCAGCAGCGGGGTGGACAGGGGAAACTACGAGCAGTACTTC
CDR3aa: CASSGVDRGNYEQYF

j_gene: TRBJ2-7
v_gene: TRBV27
abundance: -
d_gene: -
CDR3nt: TGTGCCAGCAGTTTATTGCCCTACTACGAGCAGTACTTC
CDR3aa: CASSLLPYYEQYF

j_gene: TRBJ2-5
v_gene: TRBV5-1
abundance: -
d_gene: -
CDR3nt: TGCGCCAGCAGCGGGGGACAACCCCAAGAGACCCAGTACTTC
CDR3aa: CASSGGQPQETQYF

j_gene: TRBJ2-2
v_gene: TRBV6-5
abundance: -
d_gene: TRBD1
CDR3nt: TGTGCCAGCAGTTACTCGGGACAGCGGCGGACCGGGGAGCTGTTTTTT
CDR3aa: CASSYSGQRRTGELFF

j_gene: TRBJ1-1
v_gene: TRBV5-1
abundance: -
d_gene: -
CDR3nt: TGCGCCAGCAGCTCTTCCGGGACAAGGGCTGAAGCTTTCTTT
CDR3aa: CASSSSGTRAEAFF

j_gene: TRBJ1-2
v_gene: TRBV6-5
abundance: -
d_gene: TRBD1
CDR3nt: TGTGCCAGTATCATACCCGGACAGGGGGCGGAAGGCTACACCTTC
CDR3aa: CASIIPGQGAEGYTF

j_gene: TRBJ1-2
v_gene: TRBV13
abundance: -
d_gene: TRBD1
CDR3nt: TGTGCCAGCAGCCGGGAACCCGGGACAGGGGGCGATGGCTACACCTTC
CDR3aa: CASSREPGTGGDGYTF

j_gene: TRBJ2-2
v_gene: TRBV2
abundance: -
d_gene: -
CDR3nt: TGTGCCAGCAGTGATACAGTTAACACCGGGGAGCTGTTTTTT
CDR3aa: CASSDTVNTGELFF

j_gene: TRBJ2-1
v_gene: TRBV27
abundance: -
d_gene: TRBD2
CDR3nt: TGTGCCAGCAGTCCCACTAGCGGACCTTACAATGAGCAGTTCTTC
CDR3aa: CASSPTSGPYNEQFF